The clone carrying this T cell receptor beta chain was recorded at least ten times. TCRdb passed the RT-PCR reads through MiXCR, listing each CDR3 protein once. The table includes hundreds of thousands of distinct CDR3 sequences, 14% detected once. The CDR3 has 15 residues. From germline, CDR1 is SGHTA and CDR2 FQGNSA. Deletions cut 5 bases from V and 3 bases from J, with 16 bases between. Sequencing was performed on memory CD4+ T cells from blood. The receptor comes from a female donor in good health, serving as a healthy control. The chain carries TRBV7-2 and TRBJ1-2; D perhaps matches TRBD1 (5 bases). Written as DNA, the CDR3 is TGTGCCAGCAGCGCAACTCCAGTGGGGCACTATGGCTACACCTTC. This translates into CASSATPVGHYGYTF.